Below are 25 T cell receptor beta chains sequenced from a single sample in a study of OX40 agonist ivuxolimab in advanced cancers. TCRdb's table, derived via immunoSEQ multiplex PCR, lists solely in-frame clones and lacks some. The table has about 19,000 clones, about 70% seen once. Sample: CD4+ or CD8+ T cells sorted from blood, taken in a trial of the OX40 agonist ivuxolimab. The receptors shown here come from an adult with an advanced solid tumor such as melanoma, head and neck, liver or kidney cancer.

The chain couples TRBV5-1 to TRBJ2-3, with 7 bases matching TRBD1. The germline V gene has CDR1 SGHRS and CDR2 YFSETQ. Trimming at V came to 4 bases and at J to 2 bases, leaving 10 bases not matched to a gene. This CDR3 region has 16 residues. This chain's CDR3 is CASSPITGQITDTQYF. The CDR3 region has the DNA TGCGCCAGCAGCCCCATTACGGGACAGATCACAGATACGCAGTATTTT.

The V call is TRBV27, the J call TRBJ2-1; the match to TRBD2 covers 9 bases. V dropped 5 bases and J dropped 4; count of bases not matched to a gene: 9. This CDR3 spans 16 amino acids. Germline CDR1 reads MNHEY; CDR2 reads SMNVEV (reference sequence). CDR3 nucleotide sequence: TGTGCCAGCAGTGGGGTAGCGGGAGTAAATTACAATGAGCAGTTCTTC. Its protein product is CASSGVAGVNYNEQFF.

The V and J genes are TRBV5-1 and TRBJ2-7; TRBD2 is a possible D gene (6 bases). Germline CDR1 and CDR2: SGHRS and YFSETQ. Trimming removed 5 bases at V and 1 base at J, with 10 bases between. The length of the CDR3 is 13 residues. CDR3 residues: CASRDSGSYEQYF. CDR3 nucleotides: TGCGCCAGCAGAGATAGCGGATCCTACGAGCAGTACTTC.

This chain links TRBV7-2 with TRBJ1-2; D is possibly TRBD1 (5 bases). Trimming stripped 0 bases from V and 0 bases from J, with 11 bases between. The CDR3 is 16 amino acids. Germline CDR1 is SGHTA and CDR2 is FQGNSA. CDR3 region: CASSLARDEANYGYTF. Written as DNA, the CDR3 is TGTGCCAGCAGCTTAGCCAGGGACGAAGCTAACTATGGCTACACCTTC.

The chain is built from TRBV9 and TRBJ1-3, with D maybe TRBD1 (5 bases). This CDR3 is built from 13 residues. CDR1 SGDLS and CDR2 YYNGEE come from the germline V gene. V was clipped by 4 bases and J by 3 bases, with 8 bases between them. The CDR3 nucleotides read TGTGCCAGCAGCCAGGGACTTGGAAACACCATATATTTT. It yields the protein CASSQGLGNTIYF.

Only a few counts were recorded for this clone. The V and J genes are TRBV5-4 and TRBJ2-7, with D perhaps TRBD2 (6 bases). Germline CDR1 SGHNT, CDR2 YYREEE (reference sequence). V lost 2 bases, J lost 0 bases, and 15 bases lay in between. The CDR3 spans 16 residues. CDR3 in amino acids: CASSLAGPISSYEQYF. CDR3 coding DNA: TGTGCCAGCAGCTTAGCGGGCCCCATAAGCTCCTACGAGCAGTACTTC.

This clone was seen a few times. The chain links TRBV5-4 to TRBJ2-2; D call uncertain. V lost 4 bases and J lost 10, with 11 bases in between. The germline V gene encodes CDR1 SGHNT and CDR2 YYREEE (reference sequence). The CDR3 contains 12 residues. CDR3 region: CASSLDPVELFF. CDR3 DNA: TGTGCCAGCAGCCTGGACCCCGTGGAGCTGTTTTTT.

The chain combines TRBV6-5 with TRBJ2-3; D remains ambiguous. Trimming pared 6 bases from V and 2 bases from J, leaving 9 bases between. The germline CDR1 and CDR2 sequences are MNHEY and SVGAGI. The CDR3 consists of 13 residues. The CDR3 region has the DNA TGTGCCAGCAGCCATACCCCCACAGATACGCAGTATTTT. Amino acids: CASSHTPTDTQYF.

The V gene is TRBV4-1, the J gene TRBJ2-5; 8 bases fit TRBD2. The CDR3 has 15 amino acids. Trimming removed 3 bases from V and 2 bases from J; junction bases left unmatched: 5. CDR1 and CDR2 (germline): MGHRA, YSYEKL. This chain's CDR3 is CASSQSGTSQETQYF. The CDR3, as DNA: TGCGCCAGCAGCCAGTCCGGGACTAGTCAAGAGACCCAGTACTTC.

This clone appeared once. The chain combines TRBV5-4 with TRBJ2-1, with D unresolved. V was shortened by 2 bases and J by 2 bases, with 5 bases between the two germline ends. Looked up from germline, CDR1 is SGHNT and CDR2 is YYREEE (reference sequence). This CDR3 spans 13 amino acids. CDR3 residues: CASSLVPYNEQFF. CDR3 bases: TGTGCCAGCAGCTTAGTCCCCTACAATGAGCAGTTCTTC.

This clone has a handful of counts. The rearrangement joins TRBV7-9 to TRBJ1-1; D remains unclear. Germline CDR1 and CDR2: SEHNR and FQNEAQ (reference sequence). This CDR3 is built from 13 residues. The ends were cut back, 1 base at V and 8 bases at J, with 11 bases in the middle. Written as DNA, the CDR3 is TGTGCCAGCAGCTTAGGAGGGTTGATGGAAGCTTTCTTT. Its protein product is CASSLGGLMEAFF. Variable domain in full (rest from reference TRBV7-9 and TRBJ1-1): DTGVSQNPRHKITKRGQNVTFRCDPISEHNRLYWYRQTLGQGPEFLTYFQNEAQLEKSRLLSDRFSAERPKGSFSTLEIQRTEQGDSAMYLCASSLGGLMEAFFGQGTRLTVV.

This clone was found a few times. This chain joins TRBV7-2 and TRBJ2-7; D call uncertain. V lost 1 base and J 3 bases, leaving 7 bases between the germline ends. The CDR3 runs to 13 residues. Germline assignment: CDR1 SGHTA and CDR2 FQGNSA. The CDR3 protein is CASSLGINYEQYF. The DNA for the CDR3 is TGTGCCAGCAGCTTAGGGATAAACTACGAGCAGTACTTC.

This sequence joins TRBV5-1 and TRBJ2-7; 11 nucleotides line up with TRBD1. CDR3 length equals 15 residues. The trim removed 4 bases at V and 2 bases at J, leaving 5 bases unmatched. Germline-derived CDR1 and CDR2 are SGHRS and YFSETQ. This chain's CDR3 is CASSPGTGGAYEQYF. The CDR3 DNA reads TGCGCCAGCAGCCCCGGGACAGGGGGTGCCTACGAGCAGTACTTC.

The CDR3 DNA reads TGTGCCAGCAGCGTAGTCGCAGGGGCCTACGAGCAGTACTTC. This translates into CASSVVAGAYEQYF. The chain joins TRBV9 to TRBJ2-7, with D possibly being TRBD1 (6 bases). This CDR3 region has 14 residues. Trimming took off 0 bases at V and 2 bases at J, with 9 bases between the two ends. The germline V gene has CDR1 SGDLS and CDR2 YYNGEE.

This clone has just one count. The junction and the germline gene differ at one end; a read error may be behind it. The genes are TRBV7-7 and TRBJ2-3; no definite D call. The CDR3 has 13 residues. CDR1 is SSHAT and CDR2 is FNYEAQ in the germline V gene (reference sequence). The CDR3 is CASSFELGDTQYF. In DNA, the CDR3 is TGTGCTAGCAGCTTCGAGCTCGGAGATACGCAGTATTTT.

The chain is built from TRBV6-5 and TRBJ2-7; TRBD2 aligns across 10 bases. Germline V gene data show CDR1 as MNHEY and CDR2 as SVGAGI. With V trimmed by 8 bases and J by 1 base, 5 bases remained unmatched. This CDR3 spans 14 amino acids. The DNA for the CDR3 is TGTGCCAGCCAGGAGCGGGGGGGATCCTACGAGCAGTACTTC. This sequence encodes CASQERGGSYEQYF.

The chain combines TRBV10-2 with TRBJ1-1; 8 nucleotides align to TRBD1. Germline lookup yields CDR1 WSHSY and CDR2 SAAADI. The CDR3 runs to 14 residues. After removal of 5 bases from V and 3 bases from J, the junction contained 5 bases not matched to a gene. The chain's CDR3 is CASSSGGPYTEAFF. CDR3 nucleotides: TGCGCCAGCAGTTCAGGGGGCCCCTACACTGAAGCTTTCTTT.

The CDR3 loop is CASSQGTGNYGYTF. The CDR3 DNA reads TGCGCCAGCAGCCAAGGAACGGGGAACTATGGCTACACCTTC. The chain couples TRBV4-3 to TRBJ1-2; D not certain. The V gene's germline CDR1 is LGHNA and CDR2 YSLEER. Trimming took off 1 base at V and 2 bases at J, with 8 bases between the two ends. The CDR3 consists of 14 residues.

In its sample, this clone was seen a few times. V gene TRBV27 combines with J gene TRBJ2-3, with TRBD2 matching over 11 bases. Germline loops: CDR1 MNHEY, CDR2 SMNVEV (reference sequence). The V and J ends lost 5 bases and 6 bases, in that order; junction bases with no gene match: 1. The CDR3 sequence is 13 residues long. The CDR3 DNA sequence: TGTGCCAGCAGTCGACTAGCGGGGGATACGCAGTATTTT. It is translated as CASSRLAGDTQYF.

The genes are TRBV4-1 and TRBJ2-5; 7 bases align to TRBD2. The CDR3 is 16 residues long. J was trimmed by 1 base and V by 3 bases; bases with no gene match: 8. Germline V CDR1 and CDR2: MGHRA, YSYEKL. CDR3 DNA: TGCGCCAGCAGCCAGGGGAGGGAGCCTCGCCAAGAGACCCAGTACTTC. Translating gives CASSQGREPRQETQYF.

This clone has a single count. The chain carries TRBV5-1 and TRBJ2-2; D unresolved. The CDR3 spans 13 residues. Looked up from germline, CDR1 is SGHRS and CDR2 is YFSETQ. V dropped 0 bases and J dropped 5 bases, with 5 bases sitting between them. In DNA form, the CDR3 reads TGCGCCAGCAGCTTGGGGGGTACCGGGGAGCTGTTTTTT. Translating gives CASSLGGTGELFF. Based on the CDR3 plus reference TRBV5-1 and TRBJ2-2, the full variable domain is KAGVTQTPRYLIKTRGQQVTLSCSPISGHRSVSWYQQTPGQGLQFLFEYFSETQRNKGNFPGRFSGRQFSNSRSEMNVSTLELGDSALYLCASSLGGTGELFFGEGSRLTVL.

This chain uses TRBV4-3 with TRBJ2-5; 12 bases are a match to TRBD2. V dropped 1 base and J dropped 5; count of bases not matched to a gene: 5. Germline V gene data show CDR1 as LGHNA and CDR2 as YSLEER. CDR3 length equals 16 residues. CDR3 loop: CASSQGLAGVSETQYF. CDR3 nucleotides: TGCGCCAGCAGCCAAGGACTAGCGGGAGTTTCCGAGACCCAGTACTTC.

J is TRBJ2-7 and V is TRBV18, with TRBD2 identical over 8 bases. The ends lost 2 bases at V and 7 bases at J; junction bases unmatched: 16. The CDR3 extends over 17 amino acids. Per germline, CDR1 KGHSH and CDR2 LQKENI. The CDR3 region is CASSPAPVAGRPGEQYF. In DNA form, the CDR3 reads TGTGCCAGCTCACCAGCGCCAGTAGCGGGACGACCAGGGGAGCAGTACTTC.

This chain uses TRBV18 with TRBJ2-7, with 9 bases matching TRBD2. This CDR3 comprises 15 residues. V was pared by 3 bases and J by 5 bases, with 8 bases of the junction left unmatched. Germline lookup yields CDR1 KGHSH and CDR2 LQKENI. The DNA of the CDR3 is TGTGCCAGCTCACCCGGGGGAGCGGGAGGAAACGAGCAGTACTTC. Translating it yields CASSPGGAGGNEQYF.

Here the CDR3 reads CATVTSTDTQYF. The DNA for the CDR3 is TGTGCCACCGTGACTAGCACAGATACGCAGTATTTT. The chain links TRBV10-3 to TRBJ2-3; D uncertain. Germline V lookup: CDR1 ENHRY, CDR2 SYGVKD. The CDR3 extends over 12 amino acids. Trimming took off 10 bases at V and 0 bases at J, with 8 bases between the two ends.